This section outlines one TCR beta chain sequence together with its context. Its antigen has not been determined. Per-base quality was not reported, and no clone a single base away is much larger than it. No treatment had been received by any patient before thyroid surgery. Patient clinical samples collected from about 2011 to 2018 were retrospectively analysed using T-cell receptor beta sequencing. The data were taken from a study of metastatic and nonmetastatic thyroid tumors (dated by TCRdb to the early 2020s). Some background on the complete study: Repertoires from peripheral blood and from tumor or nodule tissue samples of malignant and benign thyroid patients were compared.

The investigation overall reported the following: In both blood and tumor samples, malignant tumors were reported to have significantly higher TCR beta diversity than benign nodules.

Receptors were amplified or captured by PCR. The data were produced on an Illumina HiSeq 4000. High-throughput sequencing was used to profile the CDR3 region of the TCR beta-chain in every patient. For the original study's pipeline: Drawing on CDR3 differences between clinicopathological groups, the researchers built a classifier meant to tell apart patients with distant-metastatic papillary thyroid cancer. To measure repertoire diversity the researchers used the Shannon index, while the Morisita-Horn index served to gauge how similar the tumor and blood repertoires were. Using fastp at Q25 and MiXCR, TCRdb reprocessed the public reads and kept productive beta chains. It is TCRdb's table, rather than the study itself, that gives the V and J calls and clone size. This sample is represented by 13,000 or so clones; under 30% of them were singletons. The top ten clonotypes cover roughly 60% of the sample.

The CDR3 starts with the cysteine, ends with the phenylalanine, and has 13 residues. The read is trimmed to its CDR3 DNA, 39 bases read in frame from base 1. The trim is 6 bases for V and 4 bases for J, with a gap of 12 bases between the germline ends. The sample taken for sequencing was blood. The V gene is TRBV12-3 or TRBV12-4 and the J gene is TRBJ1-2; TRBD1 is a possible D gene, resting on 6 matching bases. The origin of this receptor is a male donor with papillary thyroid cancer or a benign thyroid nodule (not recorded which). Some clones in this sample may be carry-over from other donors' samples. This receptor carries the CDR3 CASRSDSSYGYTF. In nucleotides, the sequence is TGTGCCAGCAGATCGGACAGTTCCTATGGCTACACCTTC.